The 23 T cell receptor beta chains listed next were all sequenced from one sample in a study of blood T cell repertoires in COVID-19. Profiled with immunoSEQ multiplex PCR; TCRdb holds only in-frame clones, not every one. Of approximately 440,000 clones listed, around 88% were seen once; the top ten hold over 10%. The sample comprised peripheral blood. The receptor set was obtained from a woman aged 50 to 60 with COVID-19, enrolled during active disease.

The rearrangement links TRBV10-1 to TRBJ2-3, with 7 bases fitting TRBD1. This CDR3 spans 15 amino acids. Per the germline V gene, CDR1 is WNHNN and CDR2 is SYGVQD (reference sequence). V shed 4 bases, J shed 5 bases, and the junction held 9 bases outside the gene matches. CDR3 region: CASSALVRGRDTQYF. DNA of the CDR3: TGCGCCAGCAGTGCCCTCGTAAGGGGGCGAGATACGCAGTATTTT.

The gene calls are TRBV15 and TRBJ2-3; perhaps TRBD1 as D (6 bases). The V end was cut by 0 bases, the J end by 4 bases, with 8 bases between. CDR3 length: 14 amino acids. Germline CDR1 reads LNHNV; CDR2 reads YYDKDF (reference sequence). DNA of the CDR3: TGTGCCACCAGCAGAGAAGAGGGGGCAGATACGCAGTATTTT. Residues: CATSREEGADTQYF.

There are a few counts of this clone. This chain uses TRBV19 with TRBJ1-2; 11 bases are a match to TRBD1. V lost 3 bases, J lost 3 bases, and 9 bases stayed unmatched. Germline assignment: CDR1 LNHDA and CDR2 SQIVND (reference sequence). The CDR3 covers 17 residues. Here the CDR3 DNA reads TGTGCCAGTAGTATGGGGACAGGGGGATCGATGGACTATGGCTACACCTTC. Translation: CASSMGTGGSMDYGYTF. Complete variable domain (other parts from reference TRBV19 and TRBJ1-2): DGGITQSPKYLFRKEGQNVTLSCEQNLNHDAMYWYRQDPGQGLRLIYYSQIVNDFQKGDIAEGYSVSREKKESFPLTVTSAQKNPTAFYLCASSMGTGGSMDYGYTFGSGTRLTVV.

There are a few counts of this clone. The chain employs TRBV21-1 and TRBJ1-1. TRBV21-1 is reported as a pseudogene. The CDR3 spans 12 residues. The CDR3 DNA reads as TGTGCCAGCAGCAGAGCAAGAGCTGAAGCTTTCTTT. This translates into CASSRARAEAFF.

This chain uses TRBV30 with TRBJ2-7; D is perhaps TRBD2 (5 bases). The CDR3 spans 12 residues. V lost 4 bases, J lost 0 bases, and 7 bases lay in between. Germline values: CDR1 GTSNPN, CDR2 SVGIG (reference sequence). The CDR3 nucleotides read TGTGCCTGGAATGAGGGCTCCTACGAGCAGTACTTC. Translating gives CAWNEGSYEQYF.

The chain joins TRBV2 to TRBJ1-4; D possibly corresponds to TRBD1 (6 bases). Per germline, CDR1 SNHLY and CDR2 FYNNEI. CDR3 length: 14 residues. The ends were cut back, 6 bases at V and 6 bases at J, with 14 bases in the middle. CDR3 in amino acids: CASSWGLGYEKLFF. The CDR3 bases are TGTGCCAGCAGCTGGGGGCTAGGGTATGAAAAACTGTTTTTT.

This chain uses TRBV11-2 with TRBJ1-2, with D possibly being TRBD1 (5 bases). This CDR3 is built from 14 residues. CDR1 SGHAT and CDR2 FQNNGV come from the germline V gene. V was clipped by 1 base and J by 8 bases, with 14 bases between them. The CDR3: CASSLVVYGGGYTF. The CDR3 nucleotides are TGTGCCAGCAGCTTAGTGGTTTACGGGGGAGGCTACACCTTC.

The chain employs TRBV6-5 and TRBJ2-2, with 7 bases aligning to TRBD1. Looked up from germline, CDR1 is MNHEY and CDR2 is SVGAGI. This CDR3 region has 13 residues. J gave up 5 bases and V 10 bases, and 7 bases lay outside the gene matches. The CDR3 reads CATATGLTGELFF. CDR3 bases: TGTGCCACCGCGACAGGGCTGACCGGGGAGCTGTTTTTT.

J is TRBJ2-7 and V is TRBV11-2; D might be TRBD1 (6 bases). Trimming took 10 bases from V and 3 from J, leaving 16 bases between them. Looked up from germline, CDR1 is SGHAT and CDR2 is FQNNGV. This CDR3 is 13 amino acids long. CDR3 in amino acids: CATDKDRGYEQYF. CDR3 DNA: TGTGCCACCGATAAGGACAGAGGCTACGAGCAGTACTTC. Using reference TRBV11-2 and TRBJ2-7 for the parts outside the CDR3, the full variable domain is EAGVAQSPRYKIIEKRQSVAFWCNPISGHATLYWYQQILGQGPKLLIQFQNNGVVDDSQLPKDRFSAERLKGVDSTLKIQPAKLEDSAVYLCATDKDRGYEQYFGPGTRLTVT.

The CDR3 spells CASFYGVEPQHF. The CDR3 nucleotides read TGTGCCAGCTTCTACGGGGTTGAGCCCCAGCATTTT. The chain combines TRBV28 with TRBJ1-5; D is unresolved. Per germline, CDR1 MDHEN and CDR2 SYDVKM. The CDR3 loop spans 12 amino acids. V was trimmed by 8 bases and J by 8 bases, leaving 13 bases between them.

The CDR3 spells CASSVTGGEKLFF. CDR3 in DNA: TGTGCCAGCAGTGTGACGGGGGGAGAAAAACTGTTTTTT. The V call is TRBV2, the J call TRBJ1-4; possibly TRBD1 for D (5 bases). The V gene lost 4 bases and the J gene lost 8 bases, with 11 bases spanning the gap. The CDR3 totals 13 residues. Per the germline V gene, CDR1 is SNHLY and CDR2 is FYNNEI.

This clone showed up just once. This chain joins TRBV3-1 (or the pseudogene TRBV3-2) and TRBJ2-1; D unclear. The CDR3 has 13 residues. The V and J ends lost 1 base and 4 bases respectively, with 5 bases between them. Germline V gene sequence: CDR1 LGHDT, CDR2 YNNKEL (reference sequence). The CDR3 spells CASSQGGYNEQFF. In DNA, the CDR3 is TGTGCCAGCAGCCAAGGCGGTTACAATGAGCAGTTCTTC.

The chain has TRBV9 and TRBJ1-2; D gene unclear. In germline, CDR1 is SGDLS, CDR2 YYNGEE. Deletions cut 0 bases from V and 6 bases from J, with 9 bases between. The CDR3 is 13 residues long. As DNA, the CDR3 is TGTGCCAGCAGCGTAGTAACGGGGAATGGCTACACCTTC. It codes for CASSVVTGNGYTF.

The chain combines TRBV27 with TRBJ1-4; TRBD1 matches at 8 bases. Germline V gene lookup returns CDR1 MNHEY and CDR2 SMNVEV (reference sequence). V was pared by 6 bases and J by 11 bases, with 14 bases of the junction left unmatched. The CDR3 contains 15 residues. The CDR3 sequence is CASRLYGQGETKLFF. Written as DNA, the CDR3 is TGTGCCAGCAGACTATATGGACAGGGTGAAACCAAACTGTTTTTT.

The chain's CDR3 is CASSALAGGYNEQFF. CDR3 sequence (DNA): TGTGCCAGCAGCGCCTTAGCGGGGGGGTACAATGAGCAGTTCTTC. The J gene is TRBJ2-1, the V gene TRBV7-9, with 11 bases aligning to TRBD2. V lost 5 bases and J lost 4; bases outside the gene matches: 4. CDR1 and CDR2 (germline): SEHNR, FQNEAQ (reference sequence). CDR3 length: 15 amino acids.

The rearrangement joins TRBV29-1 to TRBJ2-7; weak D call: TRBD1 (5 bases). V shed 6 bases and J shed 4 bases, with 13 bases lying between them. Germline V CDR1 and CDR2: SQVTM, ANQGSEA. CDR3 size: 12 residues. In nucleotides, the CDR3 is TGCAGCGTAACAAAGGACACATACGAGCAGTACTTC. Its translation: CSVTKDTYEQYF.

CDR3 bases: TGTGCCTGGAGTGATGGGGCAGGCGCTGAAGCTTTCTTT. As protein: CAWSDGAGAEAFF. The genes are TRBV30 and TRBJ1-1; possibly TRBD1 for D (5 bases). Germline V CDR1 and CDR2: GTSNPN, SVGIG (reference sequence). The germline V and J ends were trimmed by 1 base and 6 bases, with 12 bases remaining between them. The CDR3 consists of 13 residues.

The chain employs TRBV24-1 and TRBJ2-1, with 14 bases aligning to TRBD2. From germline, CDR1 is KGHDR and CDR2 SFDVKD. Losses at the gene ends were 4 bases for V and 7 bases for J; bases not matched to a gene: 8. The CDR3 loop spans 17 amino acids. The CDR3 is CATSDSGTSGGINEQFF. The CDR3 DNA sequence: TGTGCCACCAGTGACTCAGGGACTAGCGGGGGTATAAATGAGCAGTTCTTC.

The V gene is TRBV6-5, the J gene TRBJ1-2; a weak D match, TRBD1 (5 bases). The CDR3 runs to 14 residues. Germline V CDR1 and CDR2: MNHEY, SVGAGI. Trimming removed 7 bases at V and 3 bases at J, with 15 bases between. The CDR3 sequence: CASTPSWGDYGYTF. The CDR3 bases are TGTGCCAGCACCCCTTCATGGGGGGACTATGGCTACACCTTC.

This sequence joins TRBV2 and TRBJ1-6; D perhaps matches TRBD1 (6 bases). With 5 bases removed from V and 5 bases from J, the gap between germline ends came to 13 bases. The CDR3 spans 15 residues. Germline V gene data show CDR1 as SNHLY and CDR2 as FYNNEI. CDR3 loop: CASSQQGSDNSPLHF. DNA of the CDR3: TGTGCCAGCAGTCAACAGGGTTCTGATAATTCACCCCTCCACTTT.

The V gene is TRBV19, the J gene TRBJ1-1; no reliable D call. V lost 0 bases to trimming and J lost 0 bases, with 14 bases between them. The germline CDR1 and CDR2 sequences are LNHDA and SQIVND (reference sequence). This CDR3 region has 17 residues. CDR3 in amino acids: CASSIDSAGVMNTEAFF. The DNA of the CDR3 is TGTGCCAGTAGTATAGACTCGGCGGGTGTCATGAACACTGAAGCTTTCTTT.

This rearrangement joins TRBV5-4 to TRBJ1-3; weak D call: TRBD1 (5 bases). The CDR3 consists of 15 residues. Germline V gene sequence: CDR1 SGHNT, CDR2 YYREEE (reference sequence). V was cut by 4 bases and J by 4 bases, with 15 bases left in between. The CDR3 sequence is CASSPRGTVGNTIYF. CDR3 in DNA: TGTGCCAGCAGCCCCCGGGGGACGGTAGGAAACACCATATATTTT.

This clone showed up just a few times. The chain uses TRBV4-1 and TRBJ1-1; TRBD1 aligns across 8 bases. This CDR3 spans 15 amino acids. CDR1 and CDR2 (germline): MGHRA, YSYEKL. V was pared by 5 bases and J by 1 base, with 6 bases of the junction left unmatched. CDR3 DNA: TGCGCCAGCAGCTCCTCCGGGACAGGGAACACTGAAGCTTTCTTT. Protein: CASSSSGTGNTEAFF.